This TCR beta chain was recovered during a study of OX40 agonist ivuxolimab in advanced cancers. Study-wide background: Eligibility admitted prior anti-PD-1, anti-PD-L1 or anti-CTLA-4 therapy; roughly 40% had some. Three patients had partial responses: one hepatocellular carcinoma, two cutaneous melanoma. Study-wide points: Within 6 weeks, CD4+ and CD8+ blood T cells expanded clonally at 0.1 to 3.0 mg/kg.

Method: immunoSEQ multiplex PCR; TCRdb's copy keeps in-frame clones and lacks some. The sample holds around 56,000 clones, 88% seen once. This CDR3 spans 12 amino acids. CDR1 is WNHNN, CDR2 SYGVQD, per germline (reference sequence). Trimming took off 8 bases at V and 8 bases at J, with 13 bases between the two ends. Concerning this clone: Its antigen is not known.

This TCR came from an adult with an advanced solid tumor such as melanoma, head and neck, liver or kidney cancer. The chain couples TRBV10-1 to TRBJ1-3, with D perhaps matching TRBD1 (5 bases). The source material was CD4+ or CD8+ T cells sorted from blood, sampled in a trial of the OX40 agonist ivuxolimab. CDR3 DNA sequence: TGCGCCAGCCCGGGGGGAGGGGACACCATATATTTT. Translated, it gives CASPGGGDTIYF.